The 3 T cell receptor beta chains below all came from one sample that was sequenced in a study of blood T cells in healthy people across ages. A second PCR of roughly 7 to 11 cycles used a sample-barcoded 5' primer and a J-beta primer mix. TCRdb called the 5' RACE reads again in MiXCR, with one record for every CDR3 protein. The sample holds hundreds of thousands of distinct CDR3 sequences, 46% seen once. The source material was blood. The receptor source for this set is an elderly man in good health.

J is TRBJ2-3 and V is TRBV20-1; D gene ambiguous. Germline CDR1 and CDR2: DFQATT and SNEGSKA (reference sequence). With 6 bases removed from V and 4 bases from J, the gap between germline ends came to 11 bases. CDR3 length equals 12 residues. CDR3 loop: CSAQTGPDTQYF. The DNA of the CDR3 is TGCAGTGCCCAAACGGGTCCAGATACGCAGTATTTT.

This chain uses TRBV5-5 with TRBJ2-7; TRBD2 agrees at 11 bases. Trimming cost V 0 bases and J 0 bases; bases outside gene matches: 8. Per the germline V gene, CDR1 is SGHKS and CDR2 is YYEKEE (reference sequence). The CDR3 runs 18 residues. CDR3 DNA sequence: TGTGCCAGCAGCTTGGAATTAGCGGGAGGGCCAAGCTCCTACGAGCAGTACTTC. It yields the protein CASSLELAGGPSSYEQYF.

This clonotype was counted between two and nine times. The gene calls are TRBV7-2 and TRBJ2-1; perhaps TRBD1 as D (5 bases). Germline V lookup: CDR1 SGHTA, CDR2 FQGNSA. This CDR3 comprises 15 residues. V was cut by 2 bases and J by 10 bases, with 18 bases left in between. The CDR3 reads CASSLKGQGSSEQFF. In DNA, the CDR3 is TGTGCCAGCAGCTTAAAAGGGCAGGGTTCGTCCGAGCAGTTCTTC. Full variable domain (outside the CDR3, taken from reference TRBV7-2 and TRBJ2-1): GAGVSQSPSNKVTEKGKDVELRCDPISGHTALYWYRQSLGQGLEFLIYFQGNSAPDKSGLPSDRFSAERTGGSVSTLTIQRTQQEDSAVYLCASSLKGQGSSEQFFGPGTRLTVL.